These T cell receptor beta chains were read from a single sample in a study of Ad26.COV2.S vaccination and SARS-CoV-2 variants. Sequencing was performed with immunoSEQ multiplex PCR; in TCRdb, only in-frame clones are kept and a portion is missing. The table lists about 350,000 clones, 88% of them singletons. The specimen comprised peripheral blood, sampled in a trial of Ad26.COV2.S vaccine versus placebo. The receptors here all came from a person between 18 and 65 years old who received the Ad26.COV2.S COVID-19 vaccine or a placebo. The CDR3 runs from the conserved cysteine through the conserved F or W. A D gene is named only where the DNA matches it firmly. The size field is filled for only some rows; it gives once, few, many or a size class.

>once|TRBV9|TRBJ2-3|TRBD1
TGTGCCAGCAGCGGAGGCGTCTTCCAGGGGGCCACAGATACGCAGTATTTT
CASSGGVFQGATDTQYF
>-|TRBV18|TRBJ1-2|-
TGTGCCAGCTCACCGACGAGATCTGTTCAAGGGCTGGCCTATGGCTACACCTTC
CASSPTRSVQGLAYGYTF
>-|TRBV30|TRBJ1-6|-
TGTGCCTGGAGGTATGGCGGGAGCTCCTATAATTCACCCCTCCACTTT
CAWRYGGSSYNSPLHF
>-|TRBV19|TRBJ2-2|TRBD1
TGTGCCAGTAGTATTCCCCCGACAGGGATCGGTACCGGGGAGCTGTTTTTT
CASSIPPTGIGTGELFF
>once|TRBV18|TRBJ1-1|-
TGTGCCAGCTCCCCCATGAATGGGCCTGAAGCTTTCTTT
CASSPMNGPEAFF
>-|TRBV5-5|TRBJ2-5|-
TGTGCCAGCAGTATAGCGGAAGAGACCCAGTACTTC
CASSIAEETQYF
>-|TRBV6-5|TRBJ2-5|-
TGTGCCAGCAGTTCCTTGAGCCCATCGAGAGAGACCCAGTACTTC
CASSSLSPSRETQYF
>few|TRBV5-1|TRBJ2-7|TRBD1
TGCGCCAGCAGCACGGGGACAGGCTCCTACGAGCAGTACTTC
CASSTGTGSYEQYF
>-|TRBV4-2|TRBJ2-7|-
TGTGCCAGCAGCCAAGATCGAACTATCTACGAGCAGTACTTC
CASSQDRTIYEQYF
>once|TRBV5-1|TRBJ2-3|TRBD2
TGCGCCAGCAGCCCTGGGACTAGCGGGATGGTAGATACGCAGTATTTT
CASSPGTSGMVDTQYF
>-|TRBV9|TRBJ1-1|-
TGTGCCAGCAGCGTAGCTAGAGGGCCCACTGAAGCTTTCTTT
CASSVARGPTEAFF
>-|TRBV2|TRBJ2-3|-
TGTGCCAGCAGTGAAGGGAGAGTTGGTACGCAGTATTTT
CASSEGRVGTQYF
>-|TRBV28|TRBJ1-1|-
TGTGCCAGCAGTGACCCCCGGGGAGAAGCTTTCTTT
CASSDPRGEAFF
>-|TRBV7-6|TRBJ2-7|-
TGTGCCAGCAGCTCAATAGGGCATAGCGGAAATTCCTACGAGCAGTACTTC
CASSSIGHSGNSYEQYF
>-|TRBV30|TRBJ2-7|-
TGTGCCTGGACCCCCCTTGAGGGCCAATACGAGCAGTACTTC
CAWTPLEGQYEQYF
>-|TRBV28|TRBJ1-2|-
TGTGCCAGCACGGATCTAAGGACGGTGGAGTATGGCTACACCTTC
CASTDLRTVEYGYTF
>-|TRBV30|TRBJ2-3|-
TGTGCCTGGAGTGTAATCACTCCAAGCACAGATACGCAGTATTTT
CAWSVITPSTDTQYF
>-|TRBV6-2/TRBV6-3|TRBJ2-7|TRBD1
TGTGCCAGCAGTTATACAGGGGCGGGCGAGCAGTACTTC
CASSYTGAGEQYF
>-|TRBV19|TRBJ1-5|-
TGTGCCAGTAGTATAGGGGAAGGGATTAGCAATCAGCCCCAGCATTTT
CASSIGEGISNQPQHF
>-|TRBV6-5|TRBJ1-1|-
TGTGCCAGCAGTTACGAGAGACAGTTGAACACTGAAGCTTTCTTT
CASSYERQLNTEAFF
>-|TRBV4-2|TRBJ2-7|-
TGTGCCAGCAGCCAAGAAATGTCACCTAAACTCTCCTACGAGCAGTACTTC
CASSQEMSPKLSYEQYF
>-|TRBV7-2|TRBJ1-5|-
TGTGCCAGCAGCTTATCAGGGGGCAATCAGCCCCAGCATTTT
CASSLSGGNQPQHF
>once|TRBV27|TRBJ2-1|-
TGTGCCAGCAGTTTACTGTTCTCCTACAATGAGCAGTTCTTC
CASSLLFSYNEQFF
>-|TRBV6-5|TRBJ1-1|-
TGTGCCAGCAGGAGCCGGGCCTCTGAAGCTTTCTTT
CASRSRASEAFF
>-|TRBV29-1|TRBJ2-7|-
TGCAGCGTTGTCCGTCTCTACGAGCAGTACTTC
CSVVRLYEQYF
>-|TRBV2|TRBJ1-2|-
TGTGCCAGCAGTGAAGCTGGGCTAGACACCCGCTATGGCTACACCTTC
CASSEAGLDTRYGYTF
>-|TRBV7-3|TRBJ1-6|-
TGTGCCAGCACCTACAGGCTCGGGGAACCCCTCCACTTT
CASTYRLGEPLHF
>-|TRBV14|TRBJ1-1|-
TGTGCCAGCAGCCGGTTCCGGGGAGCGAGCACTGAAGCTTTCTTT
CASSRFRGASTEAFF